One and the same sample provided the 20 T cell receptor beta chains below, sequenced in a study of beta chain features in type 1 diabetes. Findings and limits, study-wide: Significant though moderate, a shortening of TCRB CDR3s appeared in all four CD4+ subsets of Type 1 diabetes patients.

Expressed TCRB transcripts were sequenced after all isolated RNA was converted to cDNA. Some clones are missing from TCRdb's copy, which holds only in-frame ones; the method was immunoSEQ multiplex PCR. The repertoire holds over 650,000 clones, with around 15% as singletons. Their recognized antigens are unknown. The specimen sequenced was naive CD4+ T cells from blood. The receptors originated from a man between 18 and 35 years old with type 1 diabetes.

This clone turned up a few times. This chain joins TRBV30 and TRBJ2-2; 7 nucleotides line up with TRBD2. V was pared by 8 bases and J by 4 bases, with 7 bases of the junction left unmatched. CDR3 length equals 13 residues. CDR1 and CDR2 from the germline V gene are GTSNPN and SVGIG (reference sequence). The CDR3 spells CALRDYSTGELFF. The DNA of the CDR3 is TGTGCCCTCCGGGACTATTCCACCGGGGAGCTGTTTTTT.

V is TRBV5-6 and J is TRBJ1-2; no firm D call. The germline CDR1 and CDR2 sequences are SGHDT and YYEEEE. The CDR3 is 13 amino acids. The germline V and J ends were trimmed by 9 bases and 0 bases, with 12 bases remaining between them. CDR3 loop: CATRRIANYGYTF. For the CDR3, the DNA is TGTGCCACTAGACGTATAGCTAACTATGGCTACACCTTC.

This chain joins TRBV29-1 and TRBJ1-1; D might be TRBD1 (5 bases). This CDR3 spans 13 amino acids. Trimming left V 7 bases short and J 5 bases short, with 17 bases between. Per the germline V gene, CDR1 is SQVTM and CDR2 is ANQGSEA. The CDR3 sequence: CSATTGWWTEAFF. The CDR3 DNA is TGCAGCGCCACTACAGGTTGGTGGACTGAAGCTTTCTTT.

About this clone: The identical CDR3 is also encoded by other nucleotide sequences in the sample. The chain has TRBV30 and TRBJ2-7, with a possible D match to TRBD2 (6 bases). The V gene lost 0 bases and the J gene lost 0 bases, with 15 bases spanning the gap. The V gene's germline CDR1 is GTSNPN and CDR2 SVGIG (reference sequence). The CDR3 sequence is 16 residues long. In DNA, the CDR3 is TGTGCCTGGAGTGTGTGGGGGGAGTGGAGCTCCTACGAGCAGTACTTC. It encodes CAWSVWGEWSSYEQYF.

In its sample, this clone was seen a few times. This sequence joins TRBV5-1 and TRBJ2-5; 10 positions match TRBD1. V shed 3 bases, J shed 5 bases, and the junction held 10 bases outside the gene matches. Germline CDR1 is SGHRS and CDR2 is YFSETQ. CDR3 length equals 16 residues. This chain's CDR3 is CASSSKTGGYGETQYF. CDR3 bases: TGCGCCAGCAGCTCAAAGACAGGGGGCTACGGGGAGACCCAGTACTTC.

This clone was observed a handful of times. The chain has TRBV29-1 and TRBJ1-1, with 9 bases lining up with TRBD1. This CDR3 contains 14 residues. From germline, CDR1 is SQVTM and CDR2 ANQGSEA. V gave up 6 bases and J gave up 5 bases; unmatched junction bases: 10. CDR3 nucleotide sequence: TGCAGCGTCGCCGGCCGGACAGGGGAAACTGAAGCTTTCTTT. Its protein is CSVAGRTGETEAFF.

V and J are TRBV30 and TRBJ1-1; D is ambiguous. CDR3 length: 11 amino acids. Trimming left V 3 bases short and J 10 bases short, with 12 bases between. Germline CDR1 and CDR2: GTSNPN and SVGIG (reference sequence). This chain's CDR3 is CAWSPSEGAFF. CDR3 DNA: TGTGCCTGGAGCCCCTCGGAAGGAGCTTTCTTT.

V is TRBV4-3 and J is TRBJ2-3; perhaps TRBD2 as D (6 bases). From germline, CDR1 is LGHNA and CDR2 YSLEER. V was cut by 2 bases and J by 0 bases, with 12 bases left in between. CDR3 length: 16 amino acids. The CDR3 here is CASSQQGLPSTDTQYF. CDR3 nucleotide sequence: TGCGCCAGCAGCCAACAGGGACTTCCTAGCACAGATACGCAGTATTTT.

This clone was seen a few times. CDR3 region: CASKSLAGDTQYF. The DNA for the CDR3 is TGTGCCAGTAAGTCGCTAGCGGGAGATACGCAGTATTTT. The V call is TRBV19, the J call TRBJ2-3, with 8 bases identical to TRBD2. Germline CDR1 and CDR2: LNHDA and SQIVND (reference sequence). V lost 7 bases, J lost 5 bases, and 5 bases stayed unmatched. The CDR3 has 13 residues.

The CDR3 sequence: CASSPEPYEQFF. In DNA form, the CDR3 reads TGTGCCAGCTCACCCGAGCCTTATGAGCAGTTCTTC. This rearrangement joins TRBV18 to TRBJ2-1; unclear D gene. CDR1 and CDR2 (germline): KGHSH, LQKENI. Trimming stripped 3 bases from V and 8 bases from J, with 8 bases between. CDR3 size: 12 residues.

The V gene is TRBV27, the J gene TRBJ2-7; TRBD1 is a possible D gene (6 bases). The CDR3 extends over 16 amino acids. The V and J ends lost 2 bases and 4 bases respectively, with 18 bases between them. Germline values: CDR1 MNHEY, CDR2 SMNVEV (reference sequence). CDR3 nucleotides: TGTGCCAGCAGTTTAGAAGTCTCGACAGGAAGGTACGAGCAGTACTTC. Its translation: CASSLEVSTGRYEQYF.

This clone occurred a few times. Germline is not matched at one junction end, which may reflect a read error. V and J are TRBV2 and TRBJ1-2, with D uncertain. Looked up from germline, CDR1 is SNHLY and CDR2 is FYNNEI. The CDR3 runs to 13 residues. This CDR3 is CVPSLGAGYGYTF. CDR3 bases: TGCGTACCGAGCCTTGGCGCAGGCTATGGCTACACCTTC.

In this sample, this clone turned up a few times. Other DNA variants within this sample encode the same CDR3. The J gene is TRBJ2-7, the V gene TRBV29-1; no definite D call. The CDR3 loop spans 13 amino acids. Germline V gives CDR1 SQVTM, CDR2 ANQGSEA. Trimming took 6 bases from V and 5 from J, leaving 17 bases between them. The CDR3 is CSVIDTGYHEQYF. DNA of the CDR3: TGCAGCGTGATTGACACCGGGTATCACGAGCAGTACTTC.

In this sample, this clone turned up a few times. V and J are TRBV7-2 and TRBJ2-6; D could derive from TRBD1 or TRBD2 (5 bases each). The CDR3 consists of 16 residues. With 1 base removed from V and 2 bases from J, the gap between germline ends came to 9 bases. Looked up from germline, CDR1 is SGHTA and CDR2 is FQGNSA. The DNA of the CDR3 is TGTGCCAGCAGCTTAGGGGGGAACGCTGGGGCCAACGTCCTGACTTTC. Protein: CASSLGGNAGANVLTF. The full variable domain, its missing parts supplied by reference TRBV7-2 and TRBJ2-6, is GAGVSQSPSNKVTEKGKDVELRCDPISGHTALYWYRQSLGQGLEFLIYFQGNSAPDKSGLPSDRFSAERTGGSVSTLTIQRTQQEDSAVYLCASSLGGNAGANVLTFGAGSRLTVL.

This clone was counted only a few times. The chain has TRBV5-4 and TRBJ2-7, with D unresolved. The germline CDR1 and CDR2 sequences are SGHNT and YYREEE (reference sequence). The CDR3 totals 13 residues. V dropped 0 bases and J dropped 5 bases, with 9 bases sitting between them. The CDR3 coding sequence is TGTGCCAGCAGCTTGGGTGTGTTCAACGAGCAGTACTTC. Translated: CASSLGVFNEQYF. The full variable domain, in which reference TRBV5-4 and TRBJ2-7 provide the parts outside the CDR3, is ETGVTQSPTHLIKTRGQQVTLRCSSQSGHNTVSWYQQALGQGPQFIFQYYREEENGRGNFPPRFSGLQFPNYSSELNVNALELDDSALYLCASSLGVFNEQYFGPGTRLTVT.

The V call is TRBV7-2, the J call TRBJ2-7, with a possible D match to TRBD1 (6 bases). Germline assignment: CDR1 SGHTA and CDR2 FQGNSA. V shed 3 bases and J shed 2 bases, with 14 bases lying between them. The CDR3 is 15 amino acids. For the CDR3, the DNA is TGTGCCAGCAGCTTGTCCGGGACAAGGACCTACGAGCAGTACTTC. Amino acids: CASSLSGTRTYEQYF.

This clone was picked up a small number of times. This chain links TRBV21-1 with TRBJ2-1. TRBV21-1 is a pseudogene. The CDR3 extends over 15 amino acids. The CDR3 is CASSGPGRIYNEQFF. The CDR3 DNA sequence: TGTGCCAGCAGCGGACCGGGACGGATATACAATGAGCAGTTCTTC.

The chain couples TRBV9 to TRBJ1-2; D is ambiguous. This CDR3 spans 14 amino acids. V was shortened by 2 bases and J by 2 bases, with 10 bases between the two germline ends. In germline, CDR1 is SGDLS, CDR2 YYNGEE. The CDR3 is CASSVLGLNYGYTF. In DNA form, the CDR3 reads TGTGCCAGCAGCGTTCTTGGTCTCAACTATGGCTACACCTTC.

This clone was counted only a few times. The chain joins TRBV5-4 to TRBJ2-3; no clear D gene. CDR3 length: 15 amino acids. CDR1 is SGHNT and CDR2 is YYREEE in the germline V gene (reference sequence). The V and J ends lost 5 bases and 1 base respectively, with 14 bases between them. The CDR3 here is CASSLPGSRTDTQYF. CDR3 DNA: TGTGCCAGCAGTTTGCCGGGTTCTCGCACAGATACGCAGTATTTT.

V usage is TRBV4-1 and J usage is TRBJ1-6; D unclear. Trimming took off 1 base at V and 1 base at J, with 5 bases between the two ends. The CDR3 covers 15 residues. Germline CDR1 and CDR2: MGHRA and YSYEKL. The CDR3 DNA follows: TGCGCCAGCAGCCAAGGAGGGTCCTATAATTCACCCCTCCACTTT. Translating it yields CASSQGGSYNSPLHF.